These 5 T cell receptor beta chains came from one sample sequenced in a study of shared T cell receptors in the human thymus. This table comes from immunoSEQ multiplex PCR, and its TCRdb copy is limited to in-frame clones, with some not included. The sample includes 540,000 or so clones, about 84% seen only once; the top ten take roughly 0.013%. These data were also filed under a second study, of human thymus T cells.

The sequenced sample consisted of thymocytes. Source of these receptors: a boy less than two years old with a congenital heart defect.

The chain carries TRBV15 and TRBJ1-1; no reliable D call. This CDR3 spans 13 amino acids. The V end was cut by 5 bases, the J end by 1 base, with 8 bases between. Germline values: CDR1 LNHNV, CDR2 YYDKDF (reference sequence). CDR3 sequence: CATSAAENTEAFF. In DNA, the CDR3 is TGTGCCACCAGCGCCGCAGAGAACACTGAAGCTTTCTTT.

This clone has just one count. The chain couples TRBV7-2 to TRBJ2-5, with a weak D call TRBD2 (6 bases). Germline values: CDR1 SGHTA, CDR2 FQGNSA. The CDR3 runs to 15 residues. Trimming pared 0 bases from V and 2 bases from J, leaving 10 bases between. This CDR3 is CASSLAHGTQETQYF. CDR3 coding DNA: TGTGCCAGCAGCTTAGCGCACGGGACTCAAGAGACCCAGTACTTC.

The chain combines TRBV7-8 with TRBJ1-3; the D gene is possibly TRBD1 (5 bases). The germline gives CDR1 SGHVS, CDR2 FQNEAQ. V was clipped by 4 bases and J by 4 bases, with 20 bases between them. The CDR3 extends over 17 amino acids. The CDR3 sequence: CASSSGRSGARGNTIYF. In DNA, the CDR3 is TGTGCCAGCAGCTCAGGTAGATCTGGGGCGAGAGGAAACACCATATATTTT.

This clone was seen a few times. The chain joins TRBV28 to TRBJ2-4; 12 bases align to TRBD1. After removal of 6 bases from V and 6 bases from J, the junction contained 12 bases not matched to a gene. CDR1 and CDR2 from the germline V gene are MDHEN and SYDVKM. The CDR3 consists of 17 residues. The CDR3 loop is CASSSPGQGAAVNIQYF. In DNA, the CDR3 is TGTGCCAGCAGCTCGCCGGGACAGGGGGCGGCGGTAAACATTCAGTACTTC.

This CDR3 is CASSPGTIYEQYF. CDR3 in DNA: TGTGCCAGCAGCCCCGGGACTATCTACGAGCAGTACTTC. The chain uses TRBV11-2 and TRBJ2-7; 7 nucleotides agree with TRBD2. The junction had 4 bases not matched to a gene; V was cut back by 5 bases and J by 3 bases. The CDR3 runs 13 residues. Germline V gene lookup returns CDR1 SGHAT and CDR2 FQNNGV.